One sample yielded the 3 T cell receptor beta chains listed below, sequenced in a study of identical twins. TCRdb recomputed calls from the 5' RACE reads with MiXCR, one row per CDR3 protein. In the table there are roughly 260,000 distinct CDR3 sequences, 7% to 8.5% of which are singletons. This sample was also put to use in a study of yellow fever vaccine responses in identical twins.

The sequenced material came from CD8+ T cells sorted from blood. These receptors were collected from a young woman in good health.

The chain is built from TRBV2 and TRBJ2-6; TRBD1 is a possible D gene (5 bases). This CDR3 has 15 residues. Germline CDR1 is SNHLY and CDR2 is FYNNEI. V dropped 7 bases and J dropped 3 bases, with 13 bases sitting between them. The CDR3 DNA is TGTGCCAGCATGAGCAGGGTCTATGGGGCCAACGTCCTGACTTTC. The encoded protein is CASMSRVYGANVLTF.

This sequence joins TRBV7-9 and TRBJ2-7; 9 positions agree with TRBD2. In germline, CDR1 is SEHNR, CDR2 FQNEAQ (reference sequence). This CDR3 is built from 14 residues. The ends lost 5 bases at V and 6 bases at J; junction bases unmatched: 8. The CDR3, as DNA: TGTGCCAGCAGCCCCCCTAGCGGGATTTCCGAGCAGTACTTC. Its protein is CASSPPSGISEQYF.

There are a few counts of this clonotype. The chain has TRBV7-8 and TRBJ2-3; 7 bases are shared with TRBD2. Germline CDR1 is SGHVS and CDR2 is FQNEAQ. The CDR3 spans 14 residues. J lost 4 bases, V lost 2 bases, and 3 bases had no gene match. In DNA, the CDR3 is TGTGCCAGCAGCTTAAGGCTAGCGGCAGATACGCAGTATTTT. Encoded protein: CASSLRLAADTQYF.